This T cell receptor (beta chain) was found in a study of blood T cell repertoires in COVID-19. For the study at large: From T cells, B-cell-depleted T cells, or PBMCs came the material, which was cDNA or gDNA.

Libraries were prepared by immunoSEQ multiplex PCR; TCRdb keeps only in-frame clonotypes and omits some of them. The profile shows some 380,000 clones, roughly 86% of them singletons. The sequence derives from a human donor with acute or convalescent COVID-19. The donor label of this sample is uncertain. Sequencing was done on a sample of peripheral blood.

In DNA form, the CDR3 reads TGTGCCAGCAGCTGGGGGACAGCCCAGTACTTC. This gives the protein CASSWGTAQYF. The J gene is TRBJ2-4, the V gene TRBV5-6; 7 bases are shared with TRBD1. The CDR3 spans 11 residues. Germline V lookup: CDR1 SGHDT, CDR2 YYEEEE. V was clipped by 3 bases and J by 13 bases; unmatched bases: 4.